These 23 T cell receptor beta chains share one sample of origin, sequenced in a study of shared clonotypes between healthy human individuals. Sequencing used immunoSEQ multiplex PCR; TCRdb keeps in-frame clones, though not all of them. The data contain fewer than 600,000 clones, around 77% of them seen just once; the ten biggest clones take up more than 10%. Sequencing was performed on PBMCs. The source of these receptors is a woman between 35 and 50 years old in good health. Some clones in this sample may be carry-over from other donors' samples.

This clone was detected many times. V is TRBV5-1 and J is TRBJ2-7; 11 positions agree with TRBD2. CDR3 length equals 14 residues. Germline CDR1 and CDR2: SGHRS and YFSETQ. V gave up 3 bases and J gave up 6 bases; unmatched junction bases: 5. The CDR3 nucleotides read TGCGCCAGCAGCTGGACTAGCGGGTCGGTCGAGCAGTACTTC. Its protein is CASSWTSGSVEQYF.

The chain combines TRBV28 with TRBJ2-5; TRBD1 agrees at 9 bases. CDR1 is MDHEN, CDR2 SYDVKM, per germline. Losses at the gene ends were 4 bases for V and 6 bases for J; bases not matched to a gene: 6. The CDR3 has 14 amino acids. The DNA for the CDR3 is TGTGCCAGCAGTTGGACAGGGGATTTGAAGACCCAGTACTTC. Residues: CASSWTGDLKTQYF.

The chain recombines TRBV4-2 with TRBJ1-2; D might be TRBD1 (5 bases). Germline loops: CDR1 LGHNA, CDR2 YNFKEQ. The CDR3 loop spans 20 amino acids. With 0 bases removed from V and 6 bases from J, the gap between germline ends came to 29 bases. The CDR3 sequence is CASSQDPLGTRTMGVHGYTF. DNA for the CDR3: TGTGCCAGCAGCCAAGATCCCCTCGGCACCCGCACCATGGGGGTCCATGGCTACACCTTC.

About this clone: It differs at one base from a far larger clone, so likely a read error. This chain joins TRBV12-2 and TRBJ2-1. TRBV12-2 represents a pseudogene. The CDR3 sequence is 14 residues long. This CDR3 is CASRLWRDNGVQFF. The DNA for the CDR3 is TGTGCAAGTCGCTTATGGAGGGACAACGGAGTGCAGTTCTTC.

This clone was detected only a few times. The V call is TRBV21-1, the J call TRBJ1-2; no DNA check was done on the table's D call, TRBD1. TRBV21-1 is shown as a pseudogene. CDR3 size: 11 residues. This chain's CDR3 is CAIRGPYGYTF. CDR3 nucleotides: TGTGCCATTAGGGGTCCTTATGGCTACACCTTC.

Here the CDR3 DNA reads TGCGCCAGCAGCACAGGGACAGGGGGCATCGCCGGGGAGCTGTTTTTT. Protein sequence: CASSTGTGGIAGELFF. This chain joins TRBV5-1 and TRBJ2-2; 12 bases are a match to TRBD1. Trimming at V came to 4 bases and at J to 6 bases, leaving 7 bases not matched to a gene. CDR1 is SGHRS, CDR2 YFSETQ, per germline. This CDR3 is 16 amino acids long.

The genes are TRBV27 and TRBJ2-3; weak D call: TRBD2 (5 bases). Germline V lookup: CDR1 MNHEY, CDR2 SMNVEV (reference sequence). V gave up 5 bases and J gave up 0 bases, with 9 bases separating them. The CDR3 contains 14 residues. As DNA, the CDR3 is TGTGCCAGCAGTAGCGGTACTAGCACAGATACGCAGTATTTT. Translated: CASSSGTSTDTQYF.

The genes are TRBV5-4 and TRBJ2-7, with 8 bases that match TRBD2. The CDR3 loop spans 15 amino acids. V lost 3 bases to trimming and J lost 3 bases; unmatched junction nucleotides: 8. Germline CDR1 SGHNT, CDR2 YYREEE (reference sequence). The CDR3 reads CASSWSTAGGYEQYF. Written as DNA, the CDR3 is TGTGCCAGCAGCTGGTCCACTGCGGGGGGCTACGAGCAGTACTTC.

The chain is built from TRBV7-8 and TRBJ1-1, with TRBD1 identical over 9 bases. The CDR3 has 14 residues. V dropped 5 bases and J dropped 5; count of bases not matched to a gene: 6. Germline loops: CDR1 SGHVS, CDR2 FQNEAQ. In DNA form, the CDR3 reads TGTGCCAGCAGCGCCGACAGGGGGTCGACTGAAGCTTTCTTT. This codes for CASSADRGSTEAFF.

The chain links TRBV5-6 to TRBJ2-5; perhaps TRBD1 as D (6 bases). The CDR3 length is 13 residues. CDR1 is SGHDT, CDR2 YYEEEE, per germline. The V and J ends lost 4 bases and 5 bases respectively, with 12 bases between them. CDR3 in DNA: TGTGCCAGCAGCCGGGTGGGGGCTGAGACCCAGTACTTC. This sequence encodes CASSRVGAETQYF.

The chain recombines TRBV2 with TRBJ2-1, with 10 positions matching TRBD1. Losses at the gene ends were 6 bases for V and 2 bases for J; bases not matched to a gene: 4. CDR1 is SNHLY, CDR2 FYNNEI, per germline. The CDR3 extends over 15 amino acids. CDR3 DNA: TGTGCCAGCAGGGAGACAGGGGGCCCCTACAATGAGCAGTTCTTC. Amino acids: CASRETGGPYNEQFF.

This clone occurred a few times. V and J are TRBV5-1 and TRBJ2-1; no clear D gene. The V end lost 4 bases, the J end lost 1 base, and 9 bases lay between the germline ends. The length of the CDR3 is 14 residues. Germline CDR1 reads SGHRS; CDR2 reads YFSETQ. CDR3 DNA: TGCGCCAGCAGCAGTCTCGAGTCCTACAATGAGCAGTTCTTC. It specifies CASSSLESYNEQFF.

This clone was seen many times. The V call is TRBV2, the J call TRBJ1-1; D is possibly TRBD1 (6 bases). The CDR3 is 15 residues long. The germline gives CDR1 SNHLY, CDR2 FYNNEI. V lost 2 bases, J lost 5 bases, and 15 bases lay in between. CDR3 amino acids: CASSERGAGGTEAFF. CDR3 nucleotide sequence: TGTGCCAGCAGTGAAAGGGGGGCCGGGGGGACTGAAGCTTTCTTT.

Concerning this clone itself: Without the conserved terminal phenylalanine or tryptophan, this CDR3 likely stems from a read error. The chain combines TRBV5-1 with TRBJ2-7; D is possibly TRBD2 (5 bases). With 2 bases removed from V and 1 base from J, the gap between germline ends came to 10 bases. In germline, CDR1 is SGHRS, CDR2 YFSETQ. This CDR3 region has 14 residues. The CDR3 loop reads CASSFFRESYEQYL. CDR3 nucleotides: TGCGCCAGCAGCTTTTTTAGGGAGTCCTACGAGCAGTACCTC.

In its sample, this clone was seen once. V and J are TRBV4-1 and TRBJ2-7; possibly TRBD1 for D (5 bases). The CDR3 runs to 15 residues. CDR1 is MGHRA, CDR2 YSYEKL, per germline. V shed 0 bases and J shed 0 bases, with 9 bases lying between them. CDR3 in DNA: TGCGCCAGCAGCCAAGAGAGACAGAACTCCTACGAGCAGTACTTC. This encodes CASSQERQNSYEQYF.

The V gene is TRBV30, the J gene TRBJ2-2, with 8 bases lining up with TRBD2. CDR3 length: 14 residues. After removal of 2 bases from V and 5 bases from J, the junction contained 4 bases not matched to a gene. Looked up from germline, CDR1 is GTSNPN and CDR2 is SVGIG (reference sequence). The CDR3 here is CAWSLAGGTGELFF. CDR3 in DNA: TGTGCCTGGAGTTTGGCGGGAGGTACCGGGGAGCTGTTTTTT.

As regards this clone: In the same sample, other DNA sequences code for this CDR3. The genes are TRBV4-1 and TRBJ2-7; D may be TRBD2 (5 bases). CDR3 length: 12 amino acids. V was cut by 1 base and J by 6 bases, with 7 bases left in between. Germline V gives CDR1 MGHRA, CDR2 YSYEKL. The CDR3 DNA is TGCGCCAGCAGCCAAGGGAGGAGCGAGCAGTACTTC. Protein sequence: CASSQGRSEQYF.

The V gene is TRBV5-1, the J gene TRBJ2-5; D is perhaps TRBD2 (6 bases). The CDR3 contains 15 residues. Trimming shortened V by 0 bases and J by 2 bases, and 11 bases separated the two germline ends. CDR1 is SGHRS, CDR2 YFSETQ, per germline. The CDR3 sequence: CASSLGREWQETQYF. CDR3 sequence (DNA): TGCGCCAGCAGCTTGGGACGGGAGTGGCAAGAGACCCAGTACTTC.

In this sample, this clone turned up a few times. V gene TRBV29-1 combines with J gene TRBJ2-1; possibly TRBD1 or TRBD2 for D (6 bases each). Per germline, CDR1 SQVTM and CDR2 ANQGSEA. This CDR3 region has 14 residues. V lost 7 bases and J lost 3, with 16 bases in between. CDR3: CSGRGAAGYNEQFF. In DNA form, the CDR3 reads TGCAGCGGTAGGGGGGCGGCCGGCTACAATGAGCAGTTCTTC.

The V gene is TRBV5-1, the J gene TRBJ1-1; tentatively, D is TRBD1 (6 bases). The germline CDR1 and CDR2 sequences are SGHRS and YFSETQ. The CDR3 has 16 amino acids. V lost 4 bases and J 4 bases, leaving 20 bases between the germline ends. This chain's CDR3 is CASSPMGHGQGTEAFF. The DNA for the CDR3 is TGCGCCAGCAGCCCGATGGGACACGGTCAGGGCACTGAAGCTTTCTTT.

The rearrangement links TRBV6-1 to TRBJ1-4, with 7 bases lining up with TRBD1. Germline CDR1 reads MNHNS; CDR2 reads SASEGT. The junction had 6 bases not matched to a gene; V was cut back by 6 bases and J by 8 bases. This CDR3 has 13 amino acids. In nucleotides, the CDR3 is TGTGCCAGCAGCCAAGACAGGGACGAAAAACTGTTTTTT. It codes for CASSQDRDEKLFF.

The V and J genes are TRBV30 and TRBJ2-5; 8 bases align to TRBD2. The J call may be incorrect, as the DNA end agrees better with TRBJ2-7. CDR1 and CDR2 from the germline V gene are GTSNPN and SVGIG (reference sequence). This CDR3 spans 15 amino acids. CDR3 sequence (DNA): TGTGCCTGGAGTGTATGGGCCGGGAGGGGGTACGAGCAGTACTTC. Protein: CAWSVWAGRGYEQYF.

This clone has just one count. One end of the junction varies from germline; a read error may be responsible. In DNA form, the CDR3 reads TGTGCCAGCGGCGGGAGAGGGAACACCGGGGAGCTGTTCTTT. Translating it yields CASGGRGNTGELFF. The V gene is TRBV28, the J gene TRBJ2-2, with 7 bases fitting TRBD2. Germline lookup yields CDR1 MDHEN and CDR2 SYDVKM. CDR3 length: 14 residues.